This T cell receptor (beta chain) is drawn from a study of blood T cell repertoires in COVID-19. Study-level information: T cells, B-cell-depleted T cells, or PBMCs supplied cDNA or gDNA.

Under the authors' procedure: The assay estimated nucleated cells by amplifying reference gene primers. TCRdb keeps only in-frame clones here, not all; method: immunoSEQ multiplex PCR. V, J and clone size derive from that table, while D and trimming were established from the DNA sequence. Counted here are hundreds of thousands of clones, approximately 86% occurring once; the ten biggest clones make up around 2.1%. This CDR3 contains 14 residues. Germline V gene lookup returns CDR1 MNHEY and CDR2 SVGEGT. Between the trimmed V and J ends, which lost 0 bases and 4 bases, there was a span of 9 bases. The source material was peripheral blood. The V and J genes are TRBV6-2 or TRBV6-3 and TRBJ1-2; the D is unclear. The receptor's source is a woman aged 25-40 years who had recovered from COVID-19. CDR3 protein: CASSYSSQVYGYTF. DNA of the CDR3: TGTGCCAGCAGTTACTCGAGTCAGGTCTATGGCTACACCTTC.